This is a list of T cell receptor beta chains from one sample in a study of shared clonotypes between healthy human individuals. Measured with immunoSEQ multiplex PCR; TCRdb has only the in-frame clones, and not every one. The sample shows around 2.5 million clones, roughly 93% of them seen only once. Sequencing input: naive CD4+ T cells from PBMCs. The receptors here all came from a man aged 18 to 29 in good health. Some clones in this sample may be carry-over from other donors' samples. CDR3s leave out the opening cysteine and the closing phenylalanine or tryptophan.

V gene | CDR3 length | CDR3 protein
TRBV7-3 | 11 | ASSPRTGTEQY
TRBV13 | 12 | ASRIAGGTDTQY
TRBV6-1 | 13 | ASSVRDREKDTQY
TRBV11-1 | 11 | ASSLEPRYEQY
TRBV7-9 | 14 | ASSSLRGGRTDTQY
TRBV5-4 | 15 | ASSPGTGRNSGNTIY
TRBV19 | 12 | ASQEGTFQETQY
TRBV7-8 | 14 | ASSLAGTGGRGEQY
TRBV6-1 | 13 | ASSEELGSNYGYT
TRBV4-3 | 15 | ASSPVSGREDTGELF
TRBV9 | 13 | ASSVAPSGANVLT
TRBV13 | 12 | ASSLLQGGNTIY
TRBV5-1 | 13 | ASSHDGNSGNTIY
TRBV7-9 | 14 | ASSRPRDGDGYEQY
TRBV4-1 | 13 | ASSQEFQGYNEQF
TRBV2 | 11 | ASSDNQNLRYT
TRBV6-4 | 13 | ASSPTSGRGETQY
TRBV5-6 | 15 | ASSLLEASGYTDTQY
TRBV7-2 | 11 | ASISAGGRGYT
TRBV5-1 | 12 | ASSLLKGGYGYT
TRBV6-6 | 12 | ASFLGQGAYEQY
TRBV5-4 | 15 | ASSLGIYESGANVLT
TRBV9 | 16 | ASSPRTGVSSGANVLT
TRBV11-3 | 14 | ASSPKTGARGDTQY
TRBV27 | 13 | ASSAGTGGIYEQY
TRBV6-1 | 12 | ASSRQGANGELF
TRBV15 | 14 | ATTLAVAGYTDTQY
TRBV7-9 | 11 | ASSLSGTDTQY
TRBV7-8 | 16 | ASSHLVTGKSATDTQY
TRBV28 | 13 | ASRLYRTVNTEAF